These 27 T cell receptor beta chains originate from one sample sequenced in a study of vaccination and CD4 T cells after COVID-19. Indicated treatment: roughly 10-day PBMC culture with coronavirus spike peptide pools or control peptides (ViraFEST assay). For these TCRs, the target antigens are not known. An Oncomine TCR Beta short-read assay was used to sequence the DNA from cultured CD4+ T cells. TCRdb used MiXCR to reprocess the PCR reads, holding one entry per CDR3 protein. The data show about 20,000 distinct CDR3 sequences, approximately 40% seen once. The sample here was CD4+ T cells from blood, cultured in vitro, taken after SARS-CoV-2 vaccination. These receptors were obtained from a human donor who had recovered from COVID-19.

The chain links TRBV28 to TRBJ2-3; TRBD2 agrees at 9 bases. With V trimmed by 5 bases and J by 6 bases, 9 bases remained unmatched. The CDR3 runs 15 residues. Germline loops: CDR1 MDHEN, CDR2 SYDVKM. The CDR3 protein is CASSLHLAGKDTQYF. The CDR3 DNA reads TGTGCCAGCAGTCTACACCTAGCGGGAAAGGATACGCAGTATTTT.

V and J are TRBV7-8 and TRBJ1-1; D is unclear. Trimming took 0 bases from V and 5 from J, leaving 13 bases between them. The germline V gene encodes CDR1 SGHVS and CDR2 FQNEAQ. The CDR3 has 15 residues. Here the CDR3 DNA reads TGTGCCAGCAGCTTAGCCGGAAGGGTGGAGACTGAAGCTTTCTTT. This translates into CASSLAGRVETEAFF.

Relative to its sample, this clonotype is medium-sized (0.01 to 0.1%). V gene TRBV7-2 combines with J gene TRBJ1-6; D ambiguous. This CDR3 region has 12 residues. With 0 bases removed from V and 14 bases from J, the gap between germline ends came to 8 bases. CDR1 is SGHTA and CDR2 is FQGNSA in the germline V gene. In DNA form, the CDR3 reads TGTGCCAGCAGCTTAGCGCAATGGGCCCTCCACTTT. Encoded protein: CASSLAQWALHF.

The V gene is TRBV24-1, the J gene TRBJ2-1; D remains unclear. Between the trimmed V and J ends, which lost 8 bases and 5 bases, there was a span of 6 bases. This CDR3 contains 11 residues. The germline V gene has CDR1 KGHDR and CDR2 SFDVKD. The CDR3 region is CATKQNNEQFF. As DNA, the CDR3 is TGTGCCACCAAACAGAACAATGAGCAGTTCTTC.

This rearrangement joins TRBV2 to TRBJ2-5; D perhaps matches TRBD2 (6 bases). The germline gives CDR1 SNHLY, CDR2 FYNNEI. The germline V and J ends were trimmed by 0 bases and 0 bases, with 8 bases remaining between them. The CDR3 covers 15 residues. The CDR3 spells CASSEAGGYQETQYF. CDR3 nucleotide sequence: TGTGCCAGCAGTGAAGCGGGGGGTTACCAAGAGACCCAGTACTTC.

This chain uses TRBV6-2 or TRBV6-3 with TRBJ1-5, with unresolved D. The germline V gene encodes CDR1 MNHEY and CDR2 SVGEGT. The CDR3 totals 13 residues. The V gene lost 6 bases and the J gene lost 6 bases, with 12 bases spanning the gap. Written as DNA, the CDR3 is TGTGCCAGCAGACAAATTCGCAGTCAGCCCCAGCATTTT. Its protein product is CASRQIRSQPQHF.

A few counts support this clonotype. V gene TRBV7-2 combines with J gene TRBJ1-2, with D maybe TRBD1 (5 bases). From germline, CDR1 is SGHTA and CDR2 FQGNSA. CDR3 length: 12 amino acids. V gave up 2 bases and J gave up 8 bases, with 9 bases separating them. CDR3 residues: CASSLRRDGYTF. CDR3 in DNA: TGTGCCAGCAGCTTACGAAGGGACGGCTACACCTTC.

The chain has TRBV20-1 and TRBJ1-4, with no clear D. CDR1 is DFQATT, CDR2 SNEGSKA, per germline (reference sequence). CDR3 length: 13 residues. V was trimmed by 0 bases and J by 7 bases, leaving 9 bases between them. The CDR3 reads CSAREQPGEKLFF. DNA of the CDR3: TGCAGTGCTAGAGAGCAGCCGGGTGAAAAACTGTTTTTT.

This chain links TRBV28 with TRBJ1-1; TRBD1 aligns across 7 bases. J gave up 0 bases and V 6 bases, and 7 bases lay outside the gene matches. The length of the CDR3 is 15 residues. CDR1 MDHEN and CDR2 SYDVKM come from the germline V gene. Written as DNA, the CDR3 is TGTGCCAGCAGGCCTCTACAGGGGATGAACACTGAAGCTTTCTTT. This sequence encodes CASRPLQGMNTEAFF.

The gene calls are TRBV20-1 and TRBJ2-2; 14 bases are a match to TRBD2. V lost 5 bases to trimming and J lost 3 bases; unmatched junction nucleotides: 8. The CDR3 extends over 17 amino acids. The germline V gene encodes CDR1 DFQATT and CDR2 SNEGSKA (reference sequence). The CDR3 loop reads CSAAGTSGRSYTGELFF. In nucleotides, the CDR3 is TGCAGTGCTGCCGGGACTAGCGGGAGATCTTACACCGGGGAGCTGTTTTTT.

The rearrangement uses TRBV6-1 and TRBJ2-2; D gene ambiguous. The CDR3 loop spans 15 amino acids. V lost 3 bases, J lost 6 bases, and 14 bases lay in between. Germline V gene data show CDR1 as MNHNS and CDR2 as SASEGT. CDR3 sequence reads: CASSDVHEVPGELFF. CDR3 DNA sequence: TGTGCCAGCAGTGATGTTCACGAGGTTCCCGGGGAGCTGTTTTTT.

V gene TRBV6-1 combines with J gene TRBJ1-2; 9 bases are a match to TRBD1. Germline V gene lookup returns CDR1 MNHNS and CDR2 SASEGT. The CDR3 totals 13 residues. Trimming cost V 6 bases and J 8 bases; bases outside gene matches: 7. CDR3 bases: TGTGCCAGCAGCGGACAGGGGCGGTCCGGCTACACCTTC. Translated: CASSGQGRSGYTF.

This clonotype was observed a few times. CDR3 loop: CSAGLGQGETQYF. The CDR3, as DNA: TGCAGTGCTGGTCTGGGACAGGGGGAGACCCAGTACTTC. The V and J genes are TRBV20-1 and TRBJ2-5; 10 nucleotides align to TRBD1. Trimming at V came to 5 bases and at J to 5 bases, leaving 5 bases not matched to a gene. This CDR3 is built from 13 residues. The germline gives CDR1 DFQATT, CDR2 SNEGSKA (reference sequence).

This chain uses TRBV19 with TRBJ1-1, with unresolved D. The V gene's germline CDR1 is LNHDA and CDR2 SQIVND (reference sequence). The CDR3 has 13 residues. V shed 4 bases and J shed 2 bases, with 8 bases lying between them. The CDR3 region has the DNA TGTGCCAGTAGTACAAACGGAAACACTGAAGCTTTCTTT. It encodes CASSTNGNTEAFF. Filled out from reference TRBV19 and TRBJ1-1, the complete variable domain reads DGGITQSPKYLFRKEGQNVTLSCEQNLNHDAMYWYRQDPGQGLRLIYYSQIVNDFQKGDIAEGYSVSREKKESFPLTVTSAQKNPTAFYLCASSTNGNTEAFFGQGTRLTVV.

V and J are TRBV9 and TRBJ1-2; D is ambiguous. Germline loops: CDR1 SGDLS, CDR2 YYNGEE. Trimming removed 0 bases at V and 1 base at J, with 10 bases between. The CDR3 consists of 15 residues. CDR3 DNA: TGTGCCAGCAGCGTAGGAGATGGAAGTAACTATGGCTACACCTTC. It translates to CASSVGDGSNYGYTF. The whole variable domain, remainder taken from reference TRBV9 and TRBJ1-2, is DSGVTQTPKHLITATGQRVTLRCSPRSGDLSVYWYQQSLDQGLQFLIQYYNGEERAKGNILERFSAQQFPDLHSELNLSSLELGDSALYFCASSVGDGSNYGYTFGSGTRLTVV.

The chain uses TRBV7-9 and TRBJ1-2, with D maybe TRBD1 (6 bases). V was cut by 5 bases and J by 0 bases, with 16 bases left in between. CDR3 length: 16 residues. Germline CDR1 and CDR2: SEHNR and FQNEAQ (reference sequence). CDR3 coding DNA: TGTGCCAGCAGCCCCCCGGACAGTAGAGCTAACTATGGCTACACCTTC. Amino acids: CASSPPDSRANYGYTF.

This clonotype was picked up a small number of times. The chain uses TRBV2 and TRBJ1-6, with 9 bases fitting TRBD1. The junction had 8 bases not matched to a gene; V was cut back by 7 bases and J by 7 bases. The CDR3 contains 15 residues. CDR1 and CDR2 from the germline V gene are SNHLY and FYNNEI. The CDR3 DNA is TGTGCCAGCATCTCGGACAGGGGTAGAAATTCACCCCTCCACTTT. Translated, it gives CASISDRGRNSPLHF.

This clonotype was detected only once. The chain combines TRBV24-1 with TRBJ1-6, with 9 bases that match TRBD1. V was pared by 4 bases and J by 5 bases, with 14 bases of the junction left unmatched. From germline, CDR1 is KGHDR and CDR2 SFDVKD. The CDR3 runs to 19 residues. CDR3 bases: TGTGCCACCAGTGACCCTTCGGGACAGGGCTTAAGAAATAATTCACCCCTCCACTTT. This codes for CATSDPSGQGLRNNSPLHF.

V is TRBV7-9 and J is TRBJ1-2; no clear D gene. Germline CDR1 and CDR2: SEHNR and FQNEAQ (reference sequence). Trimming shortened V by 5 bases and J by 1 base, and 14 bases separated the two germline ends. The CDR3 sequence is 15 residues long. In nucleotides, the CDR3 is TGTGCCAGCAGCCCTCGGGCAGATTATAACTATGGCTACACCTTC. Translation: CASSPRADYNYGYTF.

The chain joins TRBV25-1 to TRBJ2-3; 7 nucleotides agree with TRBD1. Germline-derived CDR1 and CDR2 are MGHDK and SYGVNS. The CDR3 loop spans 17 amino acids. V shed 4 bases, J shed 3 bases, and the junction held 13 bases outside the gene matches. In DNA form, the CDR3 reads TGTGCCAGCAGTGTTCAGGGGGTGGTAGAAACTACAGATACGCAGTATTTT. This sequence encodes CASSVQGVVETTDTQYF.

This clonotype was counted between two and nine times. The chain employs TRBV19 and TRBJ1-1; 8 bases agree with TRBD1. Germline V gives CDR1 LNHDA, CDR2 SQIVND (reference sequence). Trimming at V came to 7 bases and at J to 5 bases, leaving 9 bases not matched to a gene. This CDR3 is 14 amino acids long. The CDR3 reads CASTLTGAITEAFF. CDR3 DNA sequence: TGTGCCAGTACCCTGACAGGGGCGATTACTGAAGCTTTCTTT.

In its sample, this clonotype was seen a few times. The chain joins TRBV9 to TRBJ1-1, with 10 bases aligning to TRBD1. This CDR3 is 16 amino acids long. J lost 1 base, V lost 0 bases, and 3 bases had no gene match. Germline-derived CDR1 and CDR2 are SGDLS and YYNGEE. CDR3 nucleotides: TGTGCCAGCAGCGTAGGAGGGACAGGGGAGAACACTGAAGCTTTCTTT. Its protein product is CASSVGGTGENTEAFF.

A few counts support this clonotype. The chain carries TRBV19 and TRBJ2-3; 7 bases line up with TRBD2. V lost 7 bases and J lost 1; bases outside the gene matches: 11. Germline loops: CDR1 LNHDA, CDR2 SQIVND (reference sequence). The CDR3 has 16 residues. CDR3 nucleotide sequence: TGTGCCAGTAAGAGGAGTCGGGAGGTCGGCACAGATACGCAGTATTTT. It specifies CASKRSREVGTDTQYF.

The chain recombines TRBV6-1 with TRBJ1-5; 7 nucleotides align to TRBD1. There are 14 residues in the CDR3. Germline lookup yields CDR1 MNHNS and CDR2 SASEGT. The trim removed 5 bases at V and 7 bases at J, leaving 8 bases unmatched. The CDR3 DNA is TGTGCCAGCAGTAGTCAGGGGGAAAGACAGCCCCAGCATTTT. Protein sequence: CASSSQGERQPQHF.

V is TRBV19 and J is TRBJ1-1; perhaps TRBD1 as D (6 bases). V was shortened by 6 bases and J by 2 bases, with 16 bases between the two germline ends. Germline V gene sequence: CDR1 LNHDA, CDR2 SQIVND (reference sequence). This CDR3 contains 15 residues. The CDR3 loop reads CASSRDTSINTEAFF. The CDR3 DNA reads as TGTGCCAGTAGCAGGGACACATCAATAAACACTGAAGCTTTCTTT.

The gene calls are TRBV5-3 and TRBJ2-1; 14 bases fit TRBD2. TRBV5-3 is annotated as an ORF whose role is uncertain. Trimming cost V 8 bases and J 1 base; bases outside gene matches: 8. The CDR3 consists of 17 residues. DNA of the CDR3: TGTGCCAGCAGCCCCAGACTAGCGGGAGGGTCCTACAATGAGCAGTTCTTC. Protein product: CASSPRLAGGSYNEQFF.

The chain couples TRBV4-1 to TRBJ2-2, with D hard to call. Germline lookup yields CDR1 MGHRA and CDR2 YSYEKL. V was cut by 0 bases and J by 3 bases, with 5 bases left in between. The length of the CDR3 is 14 residues. CDR3 DNA sequence: TGCGCCAGCAGCCAAGACTCCTACACCGGGGAGCTGTTTTTT. Translation: CASSQDSYTGELFF.